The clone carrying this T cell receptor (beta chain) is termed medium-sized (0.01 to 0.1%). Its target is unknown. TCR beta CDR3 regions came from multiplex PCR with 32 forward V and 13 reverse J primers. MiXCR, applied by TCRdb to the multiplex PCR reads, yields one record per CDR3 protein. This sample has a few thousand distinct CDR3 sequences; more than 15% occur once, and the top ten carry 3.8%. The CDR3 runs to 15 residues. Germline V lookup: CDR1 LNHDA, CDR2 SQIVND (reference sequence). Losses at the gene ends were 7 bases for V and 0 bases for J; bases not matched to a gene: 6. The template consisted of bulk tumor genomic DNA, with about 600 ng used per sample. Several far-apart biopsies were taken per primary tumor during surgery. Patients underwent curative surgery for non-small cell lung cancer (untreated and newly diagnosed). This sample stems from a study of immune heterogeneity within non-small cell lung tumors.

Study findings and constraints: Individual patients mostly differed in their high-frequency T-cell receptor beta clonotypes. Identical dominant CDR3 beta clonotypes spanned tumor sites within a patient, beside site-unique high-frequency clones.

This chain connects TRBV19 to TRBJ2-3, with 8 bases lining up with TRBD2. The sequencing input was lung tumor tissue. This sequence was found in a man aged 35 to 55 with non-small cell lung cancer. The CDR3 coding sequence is TGTGCCAGTACGGGGGGGGACCAAAGCACAGATACGCAGTATTTT. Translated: CASTGGDQSTDTQYF.